The 26 T cell receptor beta chains below come from one sample, sequenced in a study of T cells after yellow fever vaccination. TCRdb called the 5' RACE reads again in MiXCR, with one record for every CDR3 protein. Among some 550,000 distinct CDR3 sequences listed, roughly 21% were seen once. The sample in question was PBMCs, obtained 15 days after the yellow fever booster vaccination. Source of these receptors: a man in his thirties or forties who received the YFV17D yellow fever vaccine.

This clonotype was observed a few times. This chain links TRBV5-1 with TRBJ2-2; D not resolved. This CDR3 is 13 amino acids long. Trimming removed 7 bases from V and 5 bases from J, with 12 bases in between. In germline, CDR1 is SGHRS, CDR2 YFSETQ. The CDR3 protein is CASRSDRTGELFF. The DNA of the CDR3 is TGCGCCAGCCGGTCGGACCGAACCGGGGAGCTGTTTTTT. Together with reference TRBV5-1 and TRBJ2-2, the CDR3 gives the full variable domain: KAGVTQTPRYLIKTRGQQVTLSCSPISGHRSVSWYQQTPGQGLQFLFEYFSETQRNKGNFPGRFSGRQFSNSRSEMNVSTLELGDSALYLCASRSDRTGELFFGEGSRLTVL.

The chain is built from TRBV7-6 and TRBJ2-5; 10 nucleotides agree with TRBD2. The CDR3 runs to 15 residues. With V trimmed by 7 bases and J by 3 bases, 8 bases remained unmatched. The germline V gene encodes CDR1 SGHVS and CDR2 FNYEAQ. CDR3: CASTPLSGREETQYF. The CDR3 DNA sequence: TGTGCCAGCACCCCCCTAAGCGGGAGGGAAGAGACCCAGTACTTC. The entire variable domain, with the rest obtained from reference TRBV7-6 and TRBJ2-5, is as follows: GAGVSQSPRYKVTKRGQDVALRCDPISGHVSLYWYRQALGQGPEFLTYFNYEAQQDKSGLPNDRFSAERPEGSISTLTIQRTEQRDSAMYRCASTPLSGREETQYFGPGTRLLVL.

V usage is TRBV7-2 and J usage is TRBJ2-5, with unresolved D. The CDR3 runs 14 residues. With 7 bases removed from V and 2 bases from J, the gap between germline ends came to 14 bases. Germline CDR1 and CDR2: SGHTA and FQGNSA. Written as DNA, the CDR3 is TGTGCCAGCACCCCGCCAGGAGCGCAAGAGACCCAGTACTTC. Translating it yields CASTPPGAQETQYF.

This clonotype was counted between two and nine times. J is TRBJ2-5 and V is TRBV5-1; tentative D call: TRBD1 (6 bases). CDR1 SGHRS and CDR2 YFSETQ come from the germline V gene. This CDR3 region has 15 residues. V lost 4 bases and J 5 bases, leaving 18 bases between the germline ends. The CDR3 DNA is TGCGCCAGCAGCAGGCGCACAGGGCGAGGGGAGACCCAGTACTTC. Translation: CASSRRTGRGETQYF.

The chain couples TRBV4-3 to TRBJ2-7; possible D gene TRBD2, 5 bases. The CDR3 is 12 amino acids. The ends were cut back, 1 base at V and 8 bases at J, with 9 bases in the middle. Germline V CDR1 and CDR2: LGHNA, YSLEER. CDR3 protein: CASSQGEGKQYF. The CDR3 DNA sequence: TGCGCCAGCAGCCAAGGAGAGGGAAAGCAGTACTTC.

The chain couples TRBV20-1 to TRBJ1-4; D not certain. The germline CDR1 and CDR2 sequences are DFQATT and SNEGSKA (reference sequence). The CDR3 contains 12 residues. The V end lost 4 bases, the J end lost 0 bases, and 3 bases lay between the germline ends. The chain's CDR3 is CSATSTNEKLFF. CDR3 nucleotides: TGCAGTGCTACCTCAACTAATGAAAAACTGTTTTTT.

The DNA for the CDR3 is TGTGCCAGCAGCCTGACTAGCGGGAGACCAGATACGCAGTATTTT. It is translated as CASSLTSGRPDTQYF. The genes are TRBV5-6 and TRBJ2-3, with 12 bases identical to TRBD2. The V and J ends lost 4 bases and 4 bases, in that order; junction bases with no gene match: 4. CDR1 SGHDT and CDR2 YYEEEE come from the germline V gene. The CDR3 has 15 amino acids.

The V gene is TRBV30, the J gene TRBJ2-1; no reliable D call. The germline gives CDR1 GTSNPN, CDR2 SVGIG (reference sequence). Trimming cost V 0 bases and J 9 bases, with 6 bases left between them. The CDR3 is made up of 11 amino acids. As DNA, the CDR3 is TGTGCCTGGAGTGTAAAAGTTGAGCAGTTCTTC. It codes for CAWSVKVEQFF.

CDR3 in DNA: TGCAGTGCTAGTAGGCAGGGTAACTACGAGCAGTACTTC. It specifies CSASRQGNYEQYF. The V gene is TRBV20-1, the J gene TRBJ2-7, with D perhaps matching TRBD1 (5 bases). The CDR3 is made up of 13 amino acids. The V and J ends lost 3 bases and 3 bases respectively, with 12 bases between them. Germline V CDR1 and CDR2: DFQATT, SNEGSKA (reference sequence).

The gene calls are TRBV29-1 and TRBJ2-5; no clear D. V was cut by 6 bases and J by 2 bases, with 4 bases left in between. The CDR3 totals 10 residues. Germline lookup yields CDR1 SQVTM and CDR2 ANQGSEA. This CDR3 reads CSVRQETQYF. CDR3 DNA: TGCAGCGTGAGGCAAGAGACCCAGTACTTC.

This clonotype was found a few times. This chain connects TRBV6-2 or TRBV6-3 to TRBJ2-4; D unclear. Germline CDR1 is MNHEY and CDR2 is SVGEGT. This CDR3 has 11 amino acids. Trimming took 5 bases from V and 9 from J, leaving 8 bases between them. The CDR3: CASSVLGIQYF. Written as DNA, the CDR3 is TGTGCCAGCAGTGTCCTAGGCATTCAGTACTTC.

This clonotype was found many times. The junction departs from germline at one end; a sequencing error may be responsible. The rearrangement links TRBV7-9 to TRBJ2-1, with D unresolved. The CDR3 has 9 amino acids. Germline V lookup: CDR1 SEHNR, CDR2 FQNEAQ (reference sequence). CDR3 bases: TGTGCCAGCAGCTTAGGTACCGACTTC. Its translation is CASSLGTDF.

The CDR3 nucleotides read TGTGCCAGCAGGGTAGGGGGAAATGAAAAACTGTTTTTT. It yields the protein CASRVGGNEKLFF. The chain uses TRBV2 and TRBJ1-4; weak D call: TRBD1 (6 bases). The CDR3 runs to 13 residues. V gave up 6 bases and J gave up 5 bases, with 10 bases separating them. The V gene's germline CDR1 is SNHLY and CDR2 FYNNEI.

The chain uses TRBV10-3 and TRBJ2-1; 7 bases map to TRBD2. The length of the CDR3 is 14 residues. V lost 9 bases and J lost 2; bases outside the gene matches: 7. Germline CDR1 and CDR2: ENHRY and SYGVKD. The CDR3 sequence: CAIQREMTYNEQFF. The CDR3 DNA reads TGTGCCATTCAGCGGGAAATGACCTACAATGAGCAGTTCTTC.

This clonotype was observed a few times. The chain is built from TRBV11-2 and TRBJ2-7; TRBD1 is a possible D gene (6 bases). Germline CDR1 SGHAT, CDR2 FQNNGV. Between the trimmed V and J ends, which lost 2 bases and 4 bases, there was a span of 12 bases. The CDR3 consists of 14 residues. This chain's CDR3 is CASSLQGYLYEQYF. As DNA, the CDR3 is TGTGCCAGCAGCTTACAGGGGTATCTTTACGAGCAGTACTTC.

Here the CDR3 reads CASSTRASGRSDTQYF. The CDR3 DNA reads as TGTGCCAGCAGTACCCGGGCTAGCGGGAGATCAGATACGCAGTATTTT. The chain links TRBV6-1 to TRBJ2-3, with 10 bases fitting TRBD2. The ends lost 5 bases at V and 4 bases at J; junction bases unmatched: 9. Germline V lookup: CDR1 MNHNS, CDR2 SASEGT. The CDR3 has 16 amino acids.

The genes are TRBV29-1 and TRBJ2-7; no firm D call. Trimming stripped 6 bases from V and 7 bases from J, with 10 bases between. The CDR3 contains 10 residues. Germline loops: CDR1 SQVTM, CDR2 ANQGSEA. The CDR3 sequence is CSVDWGEQYF. DNA of the CDR3: TGCAGCGTCGACTGGGGTGAGCAGTACTTC.

This clonotype came up a few times. V and J are TRBV12-3 or TRBV12-4 and TRBJ2-2; D perhaps matches TRBD2 (5 bases). The CDR3 runs 14 residues. Trimming took off 3 bases at V and 3 bases at J, with 8 bases between the two ends. CDR3 DNA: TGTGCCAGCAGTTTTGAGGGATACACCGGGGAGCTGTTTTTT. This codes for CASSFEGYTGELFF.

The V gene is TRBV27, the J gene TRBJ1-5, with 9 bases matching TRBD1. With V trimmed by 9 bases and J by 5 bases, 8 bases remained unmatched. Germline loops: CDR1 MNHEY, CDR2 SMNVEV (reference sequence). The CDR3 runs 14 residues. The CDR3 sequence is CASNHTGGHQPQHF. The CDR3 DNA follows: TGTGCCAGTAACCATACAGGGGGCCATCAGCCCCAGCATTTT.

This clonotype was recorded a few times. The chain carries TRBV9 and TRBJ2-3; TRBD2 matches at 7 bases. CDR3 length: 15 residues. J was trimmed by 0 bases and V by 3 bases; bases with no gene match: 4. The germline CDR1 and CDR2 sequences are SGDLS and YYNGEE. The CDR3 loop is CASSATGGSTDTQYF. CDR3 coding DNA: TGTGCCAGCAGCGCCACGGGGGGTAGCACAGATACGCAGTATTTT.

A few counts support this clonotype. The chain recombines TRBV18 with TRBJ2-7; D remains unclear. V lost 5 bases, J lost 7 bases, and 18 bases lay in between. Germline V CDR1 and CDR2: KGHSH, LQKENI. This CDR3 has 14 amino acids. The CDR3 reads CASSKQTDLGEQYF. DNA for the CDR3: TGTGCCAGCTCAAAGCAAACGGACCTGGGAGAGCAGTACTTC. The full variable domain, its missing parts supplied by reference TRBV18 and TRBJ2-7, is NAGVMQNPRHLVRRRGQEARLRCSPMKGHSHVYWYRQLPEEGLKFMVYLQKENIIDESGMPKERFSAEFPKEGPSILRIQQVVRGDSAAYFCASSKQTDLGEQYFGPGTRLTVT.

V usage is TRBV10-2 and J usage is TRBJ2-3; tentatively, D is TRBD2 (6 bases). V was pared by 1 base and J by 1 base, with 6 bases between. This CDR3 has 14 amino acids. CDR1 and CDR2 (germline): WSHSY, SAAADI. CDR3 residues: CASSEWGGTDTQYF. The CDR3 coding sequence is TGCGCCAGCAGTGAGTGGGGGGGCACAGATACGCAGTATTTT.

This sequence joins TRBV30 and TRBJ2-3; 9 bases align to TRBD1. The CDR3 is made up of 14 amino acids. With 1 base clipped from V and 4 bases from J, the junction kept 3 bases outside the gene matches. Germline values: CDR1 GTSNPN, CDR2 SVGIG (reference sequence). The CDR3 spells CAWSGQGGPDTQYF. CDR3 DNA: TGTGCCTGGAGTGGACAGGGGGGCCCAGATACGCAGTATTTT.

V and J are TRBV7-8 and TRBJ2-3, with 11 positions matching TRBD2. CDR3 length equals 16 residues. The V gene end was trimmed by 4 bases and the J gene end by 2 bases; junction bases not matched to a gene: 5. CDR1 is SGHVS and CDR2 is FQNEAQ in the germline V gene. CDR3 in amino acids: CASSSMTSGITDTQYF. Here the CDR3 DNA reads TGTGCCAGCAGCTCGATGACTAGCGGGATCACAGATACGCAGTATTTT.

This clonotype showed up just a few times. This rearrangement joins TRBV12-3 or TRBV12-4 to TRBJ1-5; D remains ambiguous. The V gene lost 2 bases and the J gene lost 5 bases, with 7 bases spanning the gap. The CDR3 spans 13 residues. In DNA form, the CDR3 reads TGTGCCAGCAGTTTAACCCTCGATCAGCCCCAGCATTTT. Translation: CASSLTLDQPQHF.

The chain is built from TRBV2 and TRBJ2-1; weak D call: TRBD2 (5 bases). The germline V gene encodes CDR1 SNHLY and CDR2 FYNNEI. This CDR3 is built from 13 residues. V lost 11 bases and J lost 3, with 14 bases in between. This CDR3 reads CAEKLRDYNEQFF. DNA for the CDR3: TGTGCCGAAAAACTACGGGACTACAATGAGCAGTTCTTC.